One and the same sample provided the 6 T cell receptor beta chains below, sequenced in a study of Tregs in tolerant kidney transplant recipients. Data came from immunoSEQ multiplex PCR; TCRdb stores just in-frame clones and leaves some out. Here the sample spans 62,000 or so clones, 95% to 98% being singletons. The material sequenced was Tregs from blood, taken before the transplant. These receptors all stem from a human donor who received a combined kidney and bone marrow transplant.

This clone was recorded only once. V and J are TRBV4-2 and TRBJ2-3; TRBD2 matches at 9 bases. V lost 6 bases, J lost 6 bases, and 13 bases stayed unmatched. This CDR3 is 16 amino acids long. Germline CDR1 is LGHNA and CDR2 is YNFKEQ. The CDR3 protein is CASSEGSGGPGDTQYF. The CDR3 DNA sequence: TGTGCCAGCAGTGAAGGAAGCGGGGGGCCGGGGGATACGCAGTATTTT.

The rearrangement joins TRBV7-8 to TRBJ2-7; a possible D gene is TRBD2 (5 bases). CDR1 SGHVS and CDR2 FQNEAQ come from the germline V gene. Trimming took off 3 bases at V and 2 bases at J, with 11 bases between the two ends. The CDR3 length is 14 residues. Here the CDR3 DNA reads TGTGCCAGCAGCTTGGCGGACGGGGCCTACGAGCAGTACTTC. It encodes CASSLADGAYEQYF.

The chain has TRBV7-2 and TRBJ1-6; perhaps TRBD1 as D (6 bases). The length of the CDR3 is 15 residues. Germline V CDR1 and CDR2: SGHTA, FQGNSA. V was cut by 0 bases and J by 8 bases, with 11 bases left in between. CDR3 amino acids: CASSLARRTDSPLHF. CDR3 bases: TGTGCCAGCAGCTTAGCTAGACGGACAGATTCACCCCTCCACTTT.

The chain recombines TRBV18 with TRBJ2-1, with 7 bases fitting TRBD1. This CDR3 is built from 13 residues. Looked up from germline, CDR1 is KGHSH and CDR2 is LQKENI. The trim removed 3 bases at V and 8 bases at J, leaving 4 bases unmatched. CDR3 sequence: CASSPNRGDEQFF. The CDR3 DNA reads as TGTGCCAGCTCACCCAACAGGGGCGATGAGCAGTTCTTC.

This chain connects TRBV9 to TRBJ2-3; 15 bases line up with TRBD2. CDR3 length: 15 amino acids. Germline CDR1 and CDR2: SGDLS and YYNGEE. Trimming removed 3 bases from V and 4 bases from J; junction bases left unmatched: 0. In DNA, the CDR3 is TGTGCCAGCAGCGGGACTAGCGGGAGGGCAGATACGCAGTATTTT. This codes for CASSGTSGRADTQYF. The whole variable domain, remainder taken from reference TRBV9 and TRBJ2-3, is DSGVTQTPKHLITATGQRVTLRCSPRSGDLSVYWYQQSLDQGLQFLIQYYNGEERAKGNILERFSAQQFPDLHSELNLSSLELGDSALYFCASSGTSGRADTQYFGPGTRLTVL.

CDR3 nucleotides: TGTGCCAGCAGCGTAGTTCCGGCGGGAAGGTCTGGAAACACCATATATTTT. Its translation: CASSVVPAGRSGNTIYF. The chain has TRBV9 and TRBJ1-3; D remains ambiguous. Trimming stripped 0 bases from V and 1 base from J, with 14 bases between. The germline CDR1 and CDR2 sequences are SGDLS and YYNGEE. The CDR3 sequence is 17 residues long.